The source of this T cell receptor beta chain is a study of cytomegalovirus exposure and HLA in healthy donors. The J segment lost 0 bases and the V segment lost 4 bases, leaving 6 bases of the junction unmatched. The CDR3 is 15 residues long. The germline V gene has CDR1 SNHLY and CDR2 FYNNEI. Findings and caveats of the study: Many donors carried some public TCRs, although rarity characterized most TCR sequences. TCR beta V- and J-gene trimming, according to a later analysis, was linked to a missense DCLRE1C variant. Reportedly, HLA-A and HLA-B alleles of most subjects were accurately predicted from TCR beta. Reports indicated that the classifier achieved high specificity and sensitivity in diagnosing cytomegalovirus status.

Note on this clone: The antigen is not known.

This PCR relied on a set of 60 Vbeta primers and 13 Jbeta primers. TCRdb's copy holds only in-frame clones and misses some; the assay was immunoSEQ multiplex PCR. The table records approximately 100,000 clones, around 66% of them present only once. This receptor was taken from a man aged 25 to 40 in good health and CMV-seronegative. This chain connects TRBV2 to TRBJ2-7; 7 bases match TRBD1. The sequenced material came from PBMCs. CDR3 DNA sequence: TGTGCCAGCAGTGGGGACAGCCTCCTCTCCTACGAGCAGTACTTC. It encodes CASSGDSLLSYEQYF.